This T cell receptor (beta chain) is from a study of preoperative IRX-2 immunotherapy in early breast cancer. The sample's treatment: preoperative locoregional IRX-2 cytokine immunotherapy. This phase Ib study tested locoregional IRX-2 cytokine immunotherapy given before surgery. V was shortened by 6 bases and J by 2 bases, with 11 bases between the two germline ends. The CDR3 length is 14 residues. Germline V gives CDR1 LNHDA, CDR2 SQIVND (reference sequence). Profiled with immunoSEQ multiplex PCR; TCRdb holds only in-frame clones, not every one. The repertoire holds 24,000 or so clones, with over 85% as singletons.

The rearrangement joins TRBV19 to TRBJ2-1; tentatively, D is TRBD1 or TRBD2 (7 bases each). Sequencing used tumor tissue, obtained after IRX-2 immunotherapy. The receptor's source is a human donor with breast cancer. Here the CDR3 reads CASSRGGTYNEQFF. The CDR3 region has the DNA TGTGCCAGTAGCAGGGGGGGGACCTACAATGAGCAGTTCTTC.